Shown below are 21 T cell receptor beta chains from a single sample sequenced in a study of Graves' ophthalmopathy and Graves' hyperthyroidism (dated by TCRdb to about 2018). For sequencing, an Illumina HiSeq 2000 was employed. For repertoire sequencing, TCR beta CDR3 regions were amplified from RNA transcripts. The first round was an RT-PCR using HTBI primers with the Qiagen OneStep RT-PCR kit, and this first round was followed by a second-round multiplex PCR, then size selection and purification. TCRdb ran its own pipeline on the public reads, namely fastp trimming at Q25 and MiXCR clone calling, and kept in-frame beta chains. When rows share a CDR3 protein, they turn into one entry using the most common DNA and genes. The sample records a few hundred thousand distinct CDR3 sequences, about 21% of which are singletons. Roughly 3% of the sample goes to the ten largest clones. Specimen: peripheral blood. The receptors were sampled from a woman between 18 and 29 years old with stable Graves' hyperthyroidism. Donor details come from another sample of the same person, matched by shared clones.

V is TRBV12-3 or TRBV12-4 and J is TRBJ1-3; 8 positions match TRBD1. This CDR3 region has 13 residues. V trimming: 10 bases; J trimming: 3 bases; junction bases outside the gene matches: 5. The CDR3: CATQGANGNTIYF. The CDR3, as DNA: TGTGCCACCCAGGGGGCGAATGGAAACACCATATATTTT.

This clonotype was seen ten or more times. V usage is TRBV20-1 and J usage is TRBJ1-2, with D hard to call. The germline gives CDR1 DFQATT, CDR2 SNEGSKA (reference sequence). The V gene lost 1 base and the J gene lost 8 bases, with 14 bases spanning the gap. This CDR3 is 13 amino acids long. For the CDR3, the DNA is TGCAGTGCTAGAGTTGGGGAGGCAGACGGCTACACCTTC. Translating gives CSARVGEADGYTF.

J is TRBJ1-2 and V is TRBV6-2 or TRBV6-3; D not certain. This CDR3 is built from 13 residues. Trimming took 2 bases from V and 6 from J, leaving 10 bases between them. Germline values: CDR1 MNHEY, CDR2 SVGEGT. Here the CDR3 reads CASSYIREDGYTF. The CDR3 nucleotides are TGTGCCAGCAGTTACATACGAGAGGATGGCTACACCTTC.

This clonotype occurred many times. This chain uses TRBV28 with TRBJ1-5, with no clear D. The V end lost 10 bases, the J end lost 1 base, and 8 bases lay between the germline ends. This CDR3 is built from 12 residues. CDR1 is MDHEN and CDR2 is SYDVKM in the germline V gene. CDR3 DNA: TGTGCCACCTCCAGGAGCAATCAGCCCCAGCATTTT. Translating gives CATSRSNQPQHF.

This clonotype was found many times. The chain recombines TRBV20-1 with TRBJ2-7; possibly TRBD2 for D (6 bases). CDR1 and CDR2 from the germline V gene are DFQATT and SNEGSKA (reference sequence). The CDR3 has 12 residues. Here the CDR3 DNA reads TGCGCCACCGGGAGAGCAGACTACGAGCAGTACTTC. It yields the protein CATGRADYEQYF.

This clonotype was seen ten or more times. J is TRBJ2-2 and V is TRBV15, with TRBD1 identical over 8 bases. The germline gives CDR1 LNHNV, CDR2 YYDKDF (reference sequence). The length of the CDR3 is 15 residues. Trimming at V came to 5 bases and at J to 4 bases, leaving 6 bases not matched to a gene. In nucleotides, the CDR3 is TGTGCCACCAGCCCCCGGACAGGGTTCACCGGGGAGCTGTTTTTT. Protein product: CATSPRTGFTGELFF.

There are many counts of this clonotype. The genes are TRBV20-1 and TRBJ2-2; D is unresolved. CDR1 and CDR2 from the germline V gene are DFQATT and SNEGSKA (reference sequence). This CDR3 is 14 amino acids long. V dropped 4 bases and J dropped 0 bases, with 9 bases sitting between them. The chain's CDR3 is CSATEYPNTGELFF. In nucleotides, the CDR3 is TGCAGTGCTACGGAATATCCGAACACCGGGGAGCTGTTTTTT.

This chain links TRBV3-1 with TRBJ1-5, with unresolved D. CDR1 is LGHDT and CDR2 is YNNKEL in the germline V gene (reference sequence). Trimming took 2 bases from V and 9 from J, leaving 14 bases between them. The CDR3 sequence is 14 residues long. CDR3 coding DNA: TGTGCCAGCAGCCAACAACCCGGGGTCGGGCCCCAGCATTTT. It is translated as CASSQQPGVGPQHF.

Many counts were recorded for this clonotype. The rearrangement links TRBV5-1 to TRBJ2-7; D may be TRBD1 or TRBD2 (5 bases each). The CDR3 contains 14 residues. Germline loops: CDR1 SGHRS, CDR2 YFSETQ. Trimming took 6 bases from V and 0 from J, leaving 13 bases between them. CDR3 coding DNA: TGCGCCAGCAATTCGGGGCCTACCTCCTACGAGCAGTACTTC. Its translation: CASNSGPTSYEQYF.

This clonotype was seen many times. The chain joins TRBV7-9 to TRBJ1-2, with 8 bases aligning to TRBD1. Germline CDR1 is SEHNR and CDR2 is FQNEAQ (reference sequence). V gave up 2 bases and J gave up 4 bases; unmatched junction bases: 6. The CDR3 length is 15 residues. CDR3 DNA: TGTGCCAGCAGCTTACCTCAGGGGGCGAGCTATGGCTACACCTTC. It yields the protein CASSLPQGASYGYTF.

This clonotype was seen many times. This rearrangement joins TRBV15 to TRBJ1-5; 11 nucleotides agree with TRBD1. From germline, CDR1 is LNHNV and CDR2 YYDKDF (reference sequence). The CDR3 is made up of 16 amino acids. The ends lost 3 bases at V and 2 bases at J; junction bases unmatched: 3. The CDR3 is CATSSGTGGRNQPQHF. The CDR3 nucleotides are TGTGCCACCAGCAGTGGGACAGGGGGACGCAATCAGCCCCAGCATTTT.

The CDR3 DNA reads TGCGCCAGCAGCCAAGCGGGGGGGTCCGCTGGAAACACCATATATTTT. Translating gives CASSQAGGSAGNTIYF. V gene TRBV4-1 combines with J gene TRBJ1-3; possibly TRBD1 for D (5 bases). Germline V CDR1 and CDR2: MGHRA, YSYEKL. The CDR3 has 16 residues. Trimming left V 1 base short and J 2 bases short, with 12 bases between.

In the case of this clonotype: A much larger clone differs from this one at a single base, so this may be a read error. Here the CDR3 omits its conserved ending phenylalanine or tryptophan, so a read error is the likely source. This sequence joins TRBV19 and TRBJ1-3; D not resolved. Germline V gene data show CDR1 as LNHDA and CDR2 as SQIVND (reference sequence). The CDR3 loop spans 15 amino acids. The V end was cut by 3 bases, the J end by 0 bases, with 9 bases between. The CDR3 is CASSIGSSSGNTIYL. The CDR3, as DNA: TGTGCCAGTAGTATTGGTTCGAGCTCTGGAAACACCATATATTTG.

This clonotype was recorded at least ten times. This rearrangement joins TRBV7-9 to TRBJ1-3; 8 bases line up with TRBD1. CDR3 length equals 15 residues. The J segment lost 1 base and the V segment lost 1 base, leaving 0 bases of the junction unmatched. Germline CDR1 is SEHNR and CDR2 is FQNEAQ (reference sequence). CDR3 nucleotide sequence: TGTGCCAGCAGCTTAGGGACAGGGTCTGGAAACACCATATATTTT. It codes for CASSLGTGSGNTIYF.

This clonotype was seen many times. Written as DNA, the CDR3 is TGCAGTGCTAGAGATTACTCTAGCGGGCGAAGCTCCTACGAGCAGTACTTC. Its translation: CSARDYSSGRSSYEQYF. V is TRBV20-1 and J is TRBJ2-7; 8 bases match TRBD2. The CDR3 length is 17 residues. Trimming at V came to 0 bases and at J to 0 bases, leaving 10 bases not matched to a gene. Germline values: CDR1 DFQATT, CDR2 SNEGSKA (reference sequence).

The chain employs TRBV6-2 or TRBV6-3 and TRBJ2-7; 8 bases agree with TRBD2. This CDR3 region has 16 residues. Germline values: CDR1 MNHEY, CDR2 SVGEGT. V gave up 6 bases and J gave up 0 bases; unmatched junction bases: 10. CDR3 in DNA: TGTGCCAGCAGCCCCATAGGGCTAGCGGGCTCCTACGAGCAGTACTTC. Its protein is CASSPIGLAGSYEQYF.

The CDR3 region is CAISESTPDRNQPQHF. Here the CDR3 DNA reads TGTGCCATCAGTGAGTCGACTCCGGACAGAAATCAGCCCCAGCATTTT. The chain joins TRBV10-3 to TRBJ1-5; D is possibly TRBD1 (6 bases). The CDR3 loop spans 16 amino acids. Trimming took off 0 bases at V and 4 bases at J, with 13 bases between the two ends. Germline values: CDR1 ENHRY, CDR2 SYGVKD.

This clonotype came up a few times. The chain couples TRBV11-2 to TRBJ2-3; 10 positions agree with TRBD2. Per germline, CDR1 SGHAT and CDR2 FQNNGV. The J segment lost 5 bases and the V segment lost 4 bases, leaving 9 bases of the junction unmatched. The CDR3 is made up of 16 amino acids. CDR3 sequence reads: CASSSSSGRAGDTQYF. The CDR3 DNA sequence: TGTGCCAGCAGCTCCTCCAGCGGGAGGGCCGGAGATACGCAGTATTTT.

This clonotype was seen ten or more times. The genes are TRBV20-1 and TRBJ2-2; TRBD1 agrees at 7 bases. This CDR3 region has 15 residues. Trimming at V came to 0 bases and at J to 6 bases, leaving 7 bases not matched to a gene. The germline CDR1 and CDR2 sequences are DFQATT and SNEGSKA (reference sequence). Written as DNA, the CDR3 is TGCAGTGCTAGAGATGCAGGACAGGCGTCCGGGGAGCTGTTTTTT. It specifies CSARDAGQASGELFF.

The V gene is TRBV12-3 or TRBV12-4, the J gene TRBJ2-7, with D maybe TRBD2 (5 bases). Trimming took off 5 bases at V and 5 bases at J, with 7 bases between the two ends. This CDR3 comprises 11 residues. CDR3 region: CASSGLDEQYF. In nucleotides, the CDR3 is TGTGCCAGCAGTGGACTCGACGAGCAGTACTTC.

This clonotype has only a few counts. The chain recombines TRBV10-1 with TRBJ2-5, with D possibly being TRBD1 or TRBD2 (5 bases each). Germline loops: CDR1 WNHNN, CDR2 SYGVQD (reference sequence). The CDR3 totals 15 residues. The V and J ends lost 0 bases and 4 bases respectively, with 12 bases between them. In DNA form, the CDR3 reads TGCGCCAGCAGTGAGTCTGGGGGAAGCACAGAGACCCAGTACTTC. Protein: CASSESGGSTETQYF.